This T cell receptor beta chain was captured in a study of blood T cells in healthy people across ages. Combining a sample-barcoded 5' primer with a J-beta primer mix, a second PCR ran for 7 to 11 cycles. TCRdb recomputed calls from the 5' RACE reads with MiXCR, one row per CDR3 protein. The sample lists 600,000 to 1,000,000 distinct CDR3 sequences, around 25% occurring once. These data were also reused for a study on T cells of mothers and their children. According to that study: RNA that had been extracted went wholly into cDNA synthesis, at approximately 1.6 ug per 15 ul.

The clonotype was recovered from a boy aged 5-17 years in good health. The sample comprised blood.

The CDR3 reads CASSYLLGTGGAGHYGYTF. CDR3 DNA: TGTGCCAGCAGTTACCTCCTCGGGACAGGGGGCGCGGGCCACTATGGCTACACCTTC. J is TRBJ1-2 and V is TRBV6-5; 12 nucleotides match TRBD1. This CDR3 comprises 19 residues. Trimming took 2 bases from V and 3 from J; bases not matched to a gene: 13. The germline gives CDR1 MNHEY, CDR2 SVGAGI.